This T cell receptor beta chain was identified during a study of cytomegalovirus exposure and HLA in healthy donors (TCRdb year 2017). For context, the study as a whole: An earlier analysis of some 550 of the donors reported 250 to 300 Gb of sequence data and roughly 110 million unique TCR beta sequences from about 180 million T cells. The number of donors typed differed by locus, with roughly 620-640 for A, B, C, DRB1 and DQB1, around 560 for DQA1, about 610 for DPA1, and about 450 for DPB1. A later analysis re-analyzed previously published TCR beta repertoires from about 600 donors and added high-resolution HLA genotyping to study TCR occurrence patterns. In addition to the first cohort of 666 subjects, a separate validation cohort of 130 or so different subjects was used. Donor age, sex, ethnicity and CMV serostatus were compiled together with the repertoire data. The study combined high-throughput TCR immunosequencing, statistical association of individual TCRs with disease status, and machine learning to predict cytomegalovirus infection status. The study was designed to test whether signatures of past pathogen exposure could be identified by cataloging public T cell receptors. All discovery cohort repertoires had been generated using a single sequencing platform. Genome-wide SNP genotypes for about 55% of the 666 donors were used in a later genetic analysis, which treated that subset as a discovery cohort. Using immunosequencing, the study profiled T cell repertoires from 666 subjects and related those repertoires to cytomegalovirus serostatus. Five DR-DQ haplotypes were treated as single units for association and clustering because of strong linkage in the cohort. An earlier analysis of 587 of the donors used high-throughput TCR beta sequencing to judge whether each TCR beta V gene segment behaved as functional or pseudogenic. HLA typing covered class I and class II loci at four-digit resolution. The genetic ancestry cluster associated with self-reported Caucasian donors included roughly 84% of the 300 to 450 genotyped donors. On average, roughly 250,000 unique TCR beta nucleotide sequences were sequenced per donor among a few hundred genotyped donors of the cohort, with around 19% of those sequences being non-productive. The later analysis used no new phenotypic data to find candidate immune exposures, relying instead on TCR beta sequences and their occurrence across donors. Roughly 290 gigabases of sequencing data and around 80 million unique TCR sequences made up an early release that covered 640 HLA-typed donors.

The V end loses 4 bases and the J end loses 2 bases, and a stretch of 15 bases separates them. Reading from cysteine to phenylalanine, the CDR3 counts 16 amino acids. Only the CDR3 DNA is retained, 48 bases long and in frame from the first base. The CDR1 and CDR2 encoded by the germline V gene are SGHTA and FQGNSA. On this clone: Its antigen is not yet known. No per-base quality is available; no much larger clone lies one base away.

The cohort comprised several hundred healthy bone marrow donors. Cohort members were all nominally healthy when sampled, although unrecorded immune exposures were likely present. The donor tested CMV seronegative, placing the donor among the 350 or so seronegative members of the cohort. Every donor gave a peripheral blood sample, and the peripheral blood mononuclear cells from that sample were used for TCR beta sequencing. The Qiagen DNeasy Blood Extraction Kit was used to extract genomic DNA from the blood cell samples. Results the study describes overall, beyond this receptor: The presence/absence analyses assumed that sequencing depth was roughly uniform across donors, and that assumption may not be true. The authors suggested that the approach could potentially be extended to other disease states and immunological phenotypes. According to a later analysis, most CMV-associated TCR beta chains appeared to be HLA-restricted, and the HLA associations seemed to be driven largely by CMV exposure. Cytomegalovirus status was reported to be diagnosed by the classifier with high specificity and sensitivity in both the original and validation cohorts. V-gene and J-gene trimming of TCR beta chains was associated with a missense DCLRE1C variant in a later genetic analysis, and the association was replicated in an independent cohort. In a later analysis, the rate of TCR association differed among HLA loci, with DRB1 alleles having the most associated TCRs and HLA-C alleles having the fewest. Most TCR sequences were seen in very few donors, while some public TCRs were found in many individuals. When HLA alleles, especially DR and DQ, strongly co-occurred, TCR associations were difficult to assign to individual alleles. Because HLA typing was missing for some donors at each locus, association tests included only the typed subset. Because counts were too low, seventeen rarely observed V segments, including chromosome 9 orphons, were left out of the earlier analysis of a few hundred of the donors. Some IMGT-functional V segments, including TRBV6-2 and TRBV6-3, could not be distinguished by the 87-base-pair reads and were therefore excluded. A cluster of highly shared sequence variants was judged likely to represent a technical artifact of the sequencing pipeline. A further reported finding was that TCR beta sequences accurately predicted the HLA-A and HLA-B alleles for most subjects in the first cohort. In a later analysis, several top co-occurrence clusters were reported to appear linked to parvovirus B19, influenza, CMV and Epstein-Barr virus. Immune exposure information for the cohort was limited to CMV serostatus. In a later analysis, HLA-associated TCR beta chains showed more clonal expansion and lower generation probabilities than non-associated chains that were equally common. In vitro tests confirmed that a few of the cytomegalovirus-associated TCR beta chains recognize cytomegalovirus antigens. Broadly in line with IMGT annotations, most TCR beta V segments showed up in productive rearrangements about 87% or about 30% of the time in an earlier analysis of a few hundred of the donors. Compared with the roughly 700-donor mean, donors in an Asian-associated ancestry cluster had fewer N-insertions in productive TCRs, according to a later genetic analysis. In the study, some 160 TCR beta chains were listed as associated with cytomegalovirus. Specific HLA alleles were associated with 18,000 or so TCR beta sequences at a false discovery rate of 0.05 in a later analysis. In this cohort, only TCR beta chains were sequenced, and detectable features were limited by the absence of alpha or paired-chain data. Correlated functional status among segregating V segments might reflect linkage disequilibrium, but an unknown experimental factor could not be ruled out.

The library was produced with the immunoSEQ multiplex PCR assay. The multiplex PCR relied on a mix of 60 forward primers for TCR Vbeta segments and 13 reverse primers for TCR Jbeta segments. The CDR3 region of rearranged TCR beta genes was amplified from genomic DNA with a multiplex PCR assay. The amplified TCR beta libraries were sequenced on the Illumina HiSeq System as 87-base-pair reads. The paper's data handling went like this. Across the 600 to 700 repertoires, a later analysis counted approximately 75 million unique TCR beta chains, around 10 million of which were shared by at least two donors. A nearest-neighbor algorithm error-corrected the raw reads and collapsed the reads into unique sequences, merging closely related sequences to remove PCR and sequencing errors. CDR3 sequences were aligned to IMGT reference sequences to assign V, D and J gene segments. Each retained sequence needed at least a six-nucleotide match to both a V gene segment and a J gene segment. A rearrangement counted as productive if the CDR3 had no stop codons and remained in frame with V and J, and every other rearrangement counted as non-productive. CDR3 was defined according to IMGT convention as the region running from the second conserved V-encoded cysteine to the conserved J-encoded phenylalanine. In an earlier analysis of roughly 580 of the donors, sequences lacking an unambiguous match to a single V gene segment were excluded. In an earlier analysis of approximately 590 of the donors, a V segment was called functional when productive rearrangements were above 56.7%, and segregating when the standard deviation between donors exceeded 5%. A statistical classification framework was built for diagnosing cytomegalovirus status from the catalog of TCR beta chain sequences. In a later analysis, TCR nucleotide sequences were compared against IMGT/GENE-DB human TR gene sequences so that V and J genes could be assigned. In a later analysis, CDR3 sequences and most-parsimonious VDJ recombination scenarios were assigned using the TCRdist pipeline. A later analysis defined each TCR beta chain by its CDR3 amino acid sequence plus V-gene family, and excluded reads lacking a unique V-gene family. In a later analysis, nearly 600 highly shared, low-generation-probability nucleotide sequences were removed to address suspected cross-contamination and a sequencing artifact. In a later analysis, a clonal expansion index for each public chain was calculated from normalized within-repertoire ranks of inferred template counts. In a later analysis, generation probabilities were computed using a VDJ recombination model fitted to out-of-frame rearrangements, and the results were checked against IGoR. A later analysis scored TCR-TCR, TCR-HLA and TCR-CMV co-occurrence with hypergeometric tests, applying a repertoire-size bias correction to TCR pairs. To estimate false discovery rates, a later analysis permuted the HLA or CMV assignments 20 times. In a later analysis, co-occurring TCRs were grouped using DBSCAN, and TCRdist sequence similarity was added for clustering within HLA-allele-positive subsets. For co-occurrence clustering, repertoires with fewer than 30,000 or more than 120,000 public chains were excluded, along with 4 to 6 repertoires with anomalous nucleotide sharing. TCRdb retrieved this table from immuneACCESS and kept in-frame rearrangements only. Not all clones are present; in checked studies, unresolved V genes account for under half, and no reason is known for the remainder. V, J and clone size reflect that table, while D and trimming were determined from the DNA. The sample table shows approximately 150,000 clones, and around nine tenths are seen once. The ten largest account for approximately 0.85% of the sample.

Here the chain combines TRBV7-2 and TRBJ2-1; the D gene is perhaps TRBD1, from 6 matching bases. The specimen was PBMCs. This sequence originates from a woman aged 30 to 39 in good health and CMV-seronegative. The nucleotide sequence is TGTGCCAGCAGCTCGGACAGCCCACTAACCTACAATGAGCAGTTCTTC. This sequence encodes CASSSDSPLTYNEQFF.